This T cell receptor beta chain was sequenced in a study of identical twins. MiXCR, run by TCRdb on the 5' RACE reads, gives a single entry per CDR3 protein. The repertoire holds fewer than 900,000 distinct CDR3 sequences, 15% to 20% seen once, with 10% to 15% in the top ten. Regarding the study as a whole: The study found excess low generation probability among twin-shared out-of-frame alpha sequences. Models predicted too little out-of-frame TCR alpha sharing in monozygotic twins.

Every sampled donor was Caucasian and healthy. This clonotype turned up a few times. Its matching antigen is unknown. The CDR3 runs 14 residues. Trimming took 1 base from V and 2 from J, leaving 9 bases between them. These data are also associated with another study on T cells expressing NK-cell markers.

The sample comprised PBMCs. The rearrangement uses TRBV12-3 or TRBV12-4 and TRBJ2-7, with D possibly being TRBD1 (5 bases). This TCR was sampled from a woman aged 18-29 years in good health. The CDR3 DNA sequence: TGTGCCAGCAGTTTAGACAGGCCCCCCTACGAGCAGTACTTC. Protein product: CASSLDRPPYEQYF.